Listed here are 7 T cell receptor beta chains from one sample, sequenced in a study of blood T cell repertoires in COVID-19. This table comes from immunoSEQ multiplex PCR, and its TCRdb copy is limited to in-frame clones, with some not included. Among roughly 66,000 clones listed, 82% were seen once. The sample comprised peripheral blood. The receptor set was obtained from a man aged 60 to 75 with acute or convalescent COVID-19.

The rearrangement links TRBV11-3 to TRBJ2-1; maybe TRBD2 (7 bases). The germline CDR1 and CDR2 sequences are SGHNT and YENEEA. The V gene lost 0 bases and the J gene lost 5 bases, with 11 bases spanning the gap. The CDR3 extends over 15 amino acids. The CDR3 region has the DNA TGTGCCAGCAGCTTAGACCCGGGGGGCCACAATGAGCAGTTCTTC. Translating it yields CASSLDPGGHNEQFF.

The chain has TRBV6-5 and TRBJ1-2; perhaps TRBD1 as D (6 bases). Germline V gives CDR1 MNHEY, CDR2 SVGAGI. The CDR3 totals 15 residues. V lost 0 bases and J 1 base, leaving 9 bases between the germline ends. The CDR3, as DNA: TGTGCCAGCAGTTACTCGAGGGGACATAACTATGGCTACACCTTC. This translates into CASSYSRGHNYGYTF.

The chain has TRBV21-1 and TRBJ2-7; the D segment call TRBD1 is taken from the table without a DNA check. TRBV21-1 is a listed pseudogene. The CDR3 contains 20 residues. CDR3 DNA sequence: TGTGCCAGCAGCAAGGACAGGGCAGGGGGCCAATTCGCCAGCTCCTACGAGCAGTACGTC. Translated, it gives CASSKDRAGGQFASSYEQYV.

The chain couples TRBV7-9 to TRBJ2-5; D remains ambiguous. This CDR3 comprises 13 residues. The ends were cut back, 5 bases at V and 1 base at J, with 8 bases in the middle. CDR1 is SEHNR and CDR2 is FQNEAQ in the germline V gene (reference sequence). DNA of the CDR3: TGTGCCAGCAGCCCCGATAGCCAAGAGACCCAGTACTTC. This codes for CASSPDSQETQYF. Variable domain in full (rest from reference TRBV7-9 and TRBJ2-5): DTGVSQNPRHKITKRGQNVTFRCDPISEHNRLYWYRQTLGQGPEFLTYFQNEAQLEKSRLLSDRFSAERPKGSFSTLEIQRTEQGDSAMYLCASSPDSQETQYFGPGTRLLVL.

This clone was observed a single time. V is TRBV7-8 and J is TRBJ1-2; the match to TRBD1 covers 9 bases. After removal of 5 bases from V and 3 bases from J, the junction contained 7 bases not matched to a gene. The CDR3 length is 15 residues. From germline, CDR1 is SGHVS and CDR2 FQNEAQ. CDR3 nucleotides: TGTGCCAGCAGCAAAAGCGGGACAGGGCACTATGGCTACACCTTC. This codes for CASSKSGTGHYGYTF. Complete variable domain (other parts from reference TRBV7-8 and TRBJ1-2): GAGVSQSPRYKVAKRGQDVALRCDPISGHVSLFWYQQALGQGPEFLTYFQNEAQLDKSGLPSDRFFAERPEGSVSTLKIQRTQQEDSAVYLCASSKSGTGHYGYTFGSGTRLTVV.

The chain uses TRBV30 and TRBJ1-4, with D perhaps matching TRBD1 (5 bases). The CDR3 sequence is 16 residues long. Between the trimmed V and J ends, which lost 5 bases and 0 bases, there was a span of 16 bases. Germline V gene data show CDR1 as GTSNPN and CDR2 as SVGIG (reference sequence). The CDR3: CAWGKDGTATNEKLFF. CDR3 sequence (DNA): TGTGCCTGGGGAAAGGACGGGACTGCAACTAATGAAAAACTGTTTTTT.

V and J are TRBV5-1 and TRBJ2-7, with D possibly being TRBD2 (5 bases). Trimming stripped 0 bases from V and 5 bases from J, with 12 bases between. This CDR3 is 14 amino acids long. Germline CDR1 is SGHRS and CDR2 is YFSETQ. Written as DNA, the CDR3 is TGCGCCAGCAGCTTGGAGTATGAGAGGGACGAGCAGTACTTC. This encodes CASSLEYERDEQYF.